The sequence of this T cell receptor (beta chain) was determined in a study of T-cell memory formation after mild COVID-19. To note about this clonotype: One end of the junction varies from germline; a read error may be responsible.

The CDR3 length is 16 residues. Germline lookup yields CDR1 SGHKS and CDR2 YYEKEE (reference sequence). Each CDR3 protein is one row after TCRdb ran MiXCR on the 5' RACE reads. The sample yields about 240,000 distinct CDR3 sequences, 9.4% seen once. The clonotype comes from a young man who had mild COVID-19 (a few samples of this study predate the infection). Cell type and time point are not known. Sequences were obtained from PBMCs or a T cell subset sorted from them (not recorded which). V usage is TRBV5-5 and J usage is TRBJ2-3, with 10 positions matching TRBD2. The chain's CDR3 is CASCFWTAGGTDTQYF. The CDR3 region has the DNA TGTGCCAGCTGCTTTTGGACAGCGGGGGGGACAGATACGCAGTATTTT.